These 10 T cell receptor beta chains were all obtained from the same sample, sequenced in a study of cytomegalovirus exposure and HLA in healthy donors. The PCR had 60 Vbeta and 13 Jbeta primers. TCRdb's table, derived via immunoSEQ multiplex PCR, lists solely in-frame clones and lacks some. The data show about 140,000 clones, with about 80% seen just once and 4.5% held by the top ten. Sample: PBMCs. All receptors come from a man between 35 and 55 years old in good health and CMV-seronegative.

This clone was found once. The rearrangement joins TRBV30 to TRBJ1-4; no firm D call. The CDR3 totals 12 residues. The germline CDR1 and CDR2 sequences are GTSNPN and SVGIG (reference sequence). Trimming took off 2 bases at V and 14 bases at J, with 15 bases between the two ends. CDR3 residues: CAWSLGPGGLFF. CDR3 nucleotides: TGTGCCTGGAGTCTGGGCCCCGGAGGGCTGTTTTTT. Full variable domain (outside the CDR3, taken from reference TRBV30 and TRBJ1-4): SQTIHQWPATLVQPVGSPLSLECTVEGTSNPNLYWYRQAAGRGLQLLFYSVGIGQISSEVPQNLSASRPQDRQFILSSKKLLLSDSGFYLCAWSLGPGGLFFGSGTQLSVL.

The J gene is TRBJ2-5, the V gene TRBV30; TRBD1 matches 8 bases. The J call is uncertain, as TRBJ2-7 better fits the DNA end. This CDR3 is built from 16 residues. Germline V lookup: CDR1 GTSNPN, CDR2 SVGIG (reference sequence). The CDR3 loop reads CAWSVRNRGVWYEQYF. CDR3 DNA: TGTGCCTGGAGTGTACGGAACAGGGGGGTTTGGTACGAGCAGTACTTC.

CDR3 sequence reads: CASSLDTPNSPLHF. Here the CDR3 DNA reads TGTGCCAGCAGCTTAGACACACCCAATTCACCCCTCCACTTT. This chain links TRBV7-9 with TRBJ1-6; D gene unclear. Looked up from germline, CDR1 is SEHNR and CDR2 is FQNEAQ (reference sequence). Deletions cut 1 base from V and 7 bases from J, with 8 bases between. The CDR3 loop spans 14 amino acids. Supplemented by reference TRBV7-9 and TRBJ1-6, the full variable domain reads DTGVSQNPRHKITKRGQNVTFRCDPISEHNRLYWYRQTLGQGPEFLTYFQNEAQLEKSRLLSDRFSAERPKGSFSTLEIQRTEQGDSAMYLCASSLDTPNSPLHFGNGTRLTVT.

The chain couples TRBV5-6 to TRBJ2-5; 7 nucleotides line up with TRBD2. The V segment lost 1 base and the J segment 4 bases; nucleotides outside the gene matches: 7. This CDR3 spans 15 amino acids. Looked up from germline, CDR1 is SGHDT and CDR2 is YYEEEE. The CDR3: CASSLIVGGIETQYF. The CDR3 nucleotides are TGTGCCAGCAGCTTGATCGTCGGGGGGATAGAGACCCAGTACTTC.

This chain joins TRBV19 and TRBJ2-3, with 9 bases that match TRBD2. The V gene's germline CDR1 is LNHDA and CDR2 SQIVND (reference sequence). The CDR3 contains 13 residues. The V and J ends lost 7 bases and 4 bases, in that order; junction bases with no gene match: 3. CDR3 residues: CASTRGGADTQYF. CDR3 coding DNA: TGTGCCAGTACGCGGGGGGGCGCAGATACGCAGTATTTT. Drawing the rest from reference TRBV19 and TRBJ2-3, the complete variable domain is DGGITQSPKYLFRKEGQNVTLSCEQNLNHDAMYWYRQDPGQGLRLIYYSQIVNDFQKGDIAEGYSVSREKKESFPLTVTSAQKNPTAFYLCASTRGGADTQYFGPGTRLTVL.

The V call is TRBV18, the J call TRBJ2-7; the match to TRBD1 covers 8 bases. The CDR3 length is 14 residues. Germline CDR1 is KGHSH and CDR2 is LQKENI. Unmatched junction bases numbered 7, after V lost 6 bases and J lost 3 bases. Written as DNA, the CDR3 is TGTGCCAGCTCCCCTGTCGGACAGGGCTACGAGCAGTACTTC. It encodes CASSPVGQGYEQYF.

This clone was found a few times. The chain couples TRBV27 to TRBJ1-2; TRBD1 agrees at 7 bases. Germline CDR1 reads MNHEY; CDR2 reads SMNVEV (reference sequence). Trimming cost V 2 bases and J 2 bases; bases outside gene matches: 5. There are 15 residues in the CDR3. The CDR3 DNA reads as TGTGCCAGCAGTTTAAACAGGGGCGGAAACTATGGCTACACCTTC. This codes for CASSLNRGGNYGYTF.

The chain joins TRBV6-5 to TRBJ1-6, with D possibly matching TRBD1 (5 bases). CDR1 MNHEY and CDR2 SVGAGI come from the germline V gene. The CDR3 consists of 15 residues. Trimming took 5 bases from V and 9 from J, leaving 17 bases between them. The CDR3 bases are TGTGCCAGCAGTGCGGTCAAGGGGTCGGCTTCACCCCTCCACTTT. Translation: CASSAVKGSASPLHF.

Of note for this clone: In the same sample, other DNA sequences code for this CDR3. The CDR3 protein is CTSSQRLRGPTNQPQHF. The CDR3, as DNA: TGCACCAGCAGCCAACGTCTTCGGGGTCCGACTAATCAGCCCCAGCATTTT. The rearrangement uses TRBV1 and TRBJ1-5. TRBV1 counts as a pseudogene. The CDR3 loop spans 17 amino acids.

This clone was detected only once. This chain joins TRBV4-2 and TRBJ1-4; 7 bases fit TRBD1. CDR1 and CDR2 (germline): LGHNA, YNFKEQ. Trimming cost V 3 bases and J 8 bases; bases outside gene matches: 12. This CDR3 is built from 16 residues. CDR3 bases: TGTGCCAGCAGCCAGCTTGGACAGGACCCTAGGGAAAAACTGTTTTTT. This encodes CASSQLGQDPREKLFF.